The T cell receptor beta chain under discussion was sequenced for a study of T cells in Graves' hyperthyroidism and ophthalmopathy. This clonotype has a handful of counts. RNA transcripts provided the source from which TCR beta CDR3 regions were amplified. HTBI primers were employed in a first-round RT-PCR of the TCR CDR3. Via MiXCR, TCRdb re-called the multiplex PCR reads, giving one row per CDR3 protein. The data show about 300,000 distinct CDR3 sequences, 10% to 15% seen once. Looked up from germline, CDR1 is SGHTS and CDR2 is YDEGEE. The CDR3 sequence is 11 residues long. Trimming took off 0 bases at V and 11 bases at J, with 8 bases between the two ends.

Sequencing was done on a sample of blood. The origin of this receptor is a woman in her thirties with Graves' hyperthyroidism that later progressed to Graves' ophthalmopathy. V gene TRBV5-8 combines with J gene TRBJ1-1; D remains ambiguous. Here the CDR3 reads CASSLVGYAFF. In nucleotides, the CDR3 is TGTGCCAGCAGCTTGGTCGGGTACGCTTTCTTT.